Listed here is a single T cell receptor (beta chain). The antigen remains undetermined. Germline V gene lookup returns CDR1 MGHDK and CDR2 SYGVNS. There are 13 residues in the CDR3. The V and J ends lost 3 bases and 3 bases, in that order; junction bases with no gene match: 1. These data belong to a study of cytomegalovirus exposure and HLA in healthy donors. Regarding the study as a whole: A later analysis showed TCR association rates differing by HLA locus, peaking at DRB1 and lowest at HLA-C.

PCR involved 60 Vbeta and 13 Jbeta primers. Profiled with immunoSEQ multiplex PCR; TCRdb holds only in-frame clones, not every one. The data contain about 140,000 clones, over 70% of them singletons. The chain links TRBV25-1 to TRBJ2-5, with 7 bases matching TRBD2. The source material was PBMCs. The sequence was obtained from a male donor in good health and CMV-seronegative. The CDR3 DNA reads as TGTGCCAGCAGTGACCGGGGGGAAGAGACCCAGTACTTC. Protein: CASSDRGEETQYF. Variable domain in full (rest from reference TRBV25-1 and TRBJ2-5): EADIYQTPRYLVIGTGKKITLECSQTMGHDKMYWYQQDPGMELHLIHYSYGVNSTEKGDLSSESTVSRIRTEHFPLTLESARPSHTSQYLCASSDRGEETQYFGPGTRLLVL.